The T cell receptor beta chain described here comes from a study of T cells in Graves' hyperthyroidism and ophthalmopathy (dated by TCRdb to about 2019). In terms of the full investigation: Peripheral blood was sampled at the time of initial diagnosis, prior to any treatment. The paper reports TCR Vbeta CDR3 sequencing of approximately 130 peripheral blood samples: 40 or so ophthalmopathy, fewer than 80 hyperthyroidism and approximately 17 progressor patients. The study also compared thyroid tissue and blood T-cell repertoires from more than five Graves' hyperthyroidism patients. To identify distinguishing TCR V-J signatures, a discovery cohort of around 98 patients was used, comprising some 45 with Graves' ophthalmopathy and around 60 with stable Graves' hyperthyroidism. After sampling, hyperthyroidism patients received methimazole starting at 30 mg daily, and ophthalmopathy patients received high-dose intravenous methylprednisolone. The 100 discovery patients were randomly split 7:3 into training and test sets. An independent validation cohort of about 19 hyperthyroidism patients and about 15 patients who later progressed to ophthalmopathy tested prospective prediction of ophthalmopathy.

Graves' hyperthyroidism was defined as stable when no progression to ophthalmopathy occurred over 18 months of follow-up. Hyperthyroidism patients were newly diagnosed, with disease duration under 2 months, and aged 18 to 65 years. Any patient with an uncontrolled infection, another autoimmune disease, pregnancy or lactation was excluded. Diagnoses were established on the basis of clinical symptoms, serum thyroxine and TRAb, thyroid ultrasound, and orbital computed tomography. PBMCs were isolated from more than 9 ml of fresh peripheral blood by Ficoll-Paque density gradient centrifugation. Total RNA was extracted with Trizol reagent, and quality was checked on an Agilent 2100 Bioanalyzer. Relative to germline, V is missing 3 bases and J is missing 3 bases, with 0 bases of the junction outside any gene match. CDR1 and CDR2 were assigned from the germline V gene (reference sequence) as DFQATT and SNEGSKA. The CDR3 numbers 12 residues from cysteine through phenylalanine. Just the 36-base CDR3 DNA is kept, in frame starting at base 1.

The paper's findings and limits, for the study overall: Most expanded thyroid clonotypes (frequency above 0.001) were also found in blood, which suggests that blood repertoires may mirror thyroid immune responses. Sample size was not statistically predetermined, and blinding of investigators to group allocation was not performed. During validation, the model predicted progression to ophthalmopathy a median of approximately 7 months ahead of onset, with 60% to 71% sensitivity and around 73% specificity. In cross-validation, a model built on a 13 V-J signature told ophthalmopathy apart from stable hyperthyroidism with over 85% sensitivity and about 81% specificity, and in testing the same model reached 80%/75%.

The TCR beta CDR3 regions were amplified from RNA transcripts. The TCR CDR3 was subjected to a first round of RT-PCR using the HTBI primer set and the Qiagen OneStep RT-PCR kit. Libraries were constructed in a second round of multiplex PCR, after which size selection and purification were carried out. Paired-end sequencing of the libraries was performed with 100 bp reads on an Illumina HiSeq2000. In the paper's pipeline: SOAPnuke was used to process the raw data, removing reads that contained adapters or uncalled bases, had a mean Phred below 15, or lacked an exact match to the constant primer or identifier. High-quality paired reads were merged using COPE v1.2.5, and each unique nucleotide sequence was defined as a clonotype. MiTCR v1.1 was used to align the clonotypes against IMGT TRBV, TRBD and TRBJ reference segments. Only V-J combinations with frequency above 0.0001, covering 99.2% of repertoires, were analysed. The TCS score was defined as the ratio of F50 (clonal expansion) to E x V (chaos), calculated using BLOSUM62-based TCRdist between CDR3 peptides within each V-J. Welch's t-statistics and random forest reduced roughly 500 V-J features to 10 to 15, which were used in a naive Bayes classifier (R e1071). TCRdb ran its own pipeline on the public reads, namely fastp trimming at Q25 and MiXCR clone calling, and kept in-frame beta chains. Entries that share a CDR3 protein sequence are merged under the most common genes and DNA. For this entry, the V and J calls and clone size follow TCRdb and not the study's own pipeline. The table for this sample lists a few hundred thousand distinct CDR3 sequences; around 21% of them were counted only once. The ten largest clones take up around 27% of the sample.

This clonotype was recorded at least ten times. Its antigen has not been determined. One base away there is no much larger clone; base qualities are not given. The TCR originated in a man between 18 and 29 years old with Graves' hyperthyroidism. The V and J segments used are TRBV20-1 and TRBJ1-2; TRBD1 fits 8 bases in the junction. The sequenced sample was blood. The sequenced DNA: TGCAGTGCTAGGGACAGGGACTATGGCTACACCTTC. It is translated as CSARDRDYGYTF.